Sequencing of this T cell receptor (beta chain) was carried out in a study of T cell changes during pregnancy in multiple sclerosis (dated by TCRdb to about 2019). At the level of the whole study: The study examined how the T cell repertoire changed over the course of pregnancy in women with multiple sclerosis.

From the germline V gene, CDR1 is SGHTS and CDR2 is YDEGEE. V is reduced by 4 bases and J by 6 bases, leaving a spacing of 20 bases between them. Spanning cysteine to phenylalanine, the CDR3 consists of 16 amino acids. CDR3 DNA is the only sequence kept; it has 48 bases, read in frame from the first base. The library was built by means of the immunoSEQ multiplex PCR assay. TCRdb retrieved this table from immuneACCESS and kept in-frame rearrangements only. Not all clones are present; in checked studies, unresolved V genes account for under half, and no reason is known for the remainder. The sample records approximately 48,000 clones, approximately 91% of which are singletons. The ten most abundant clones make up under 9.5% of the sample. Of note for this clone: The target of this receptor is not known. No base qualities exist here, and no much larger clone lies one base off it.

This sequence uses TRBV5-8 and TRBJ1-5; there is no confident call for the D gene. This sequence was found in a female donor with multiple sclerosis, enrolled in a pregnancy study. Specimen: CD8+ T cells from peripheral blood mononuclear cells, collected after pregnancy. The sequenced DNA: TGTGCCAGCAGCGTGACCGGGCCCCCTCGGGGTCAGCCCCAGCATTTT. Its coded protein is CASSVTGPPRGQPQHF.